A selection of T cell receptor beta chains follows, all from one sample in a study of blood T cell repertoires in COVID-19. Repertoires were generated with immunoSEQ multiplex PCR, while TCRdb's copy carries only in-frame clones and drops some. Of 200,000 to 250,000 clones in the sample, about 79% were seen once. Input material: PBMCs or T cells enriched from blood (not recorded which). These receptors were obtained from a woman aged 60-75 years who had recovered from COVID-19. Both conserved end residues are part of each CDR3. Each record gives: J gene, V gene, clone size, D gene, CDR3 protein, CDR3 DNA. D genes are given only for firm matches. Expanded clones get a size class; other rows say once, few or many, or leave the size out.

TRBJ1-6,TRBV9,.,.,CASSVSVGDNSPLHF,TGTGCCAGCAGCGTATCCGTGGGCGATAATTCACCCCTCCACTTT
TRBJ2-1,TRBV29-1,once,.,CSVEISRAYNEQFF,TGCAGCGTTGAAATCTCCAGGGCTTACAATGAGCAGTTCTTC
TRBJ1-6,TRBV6-6,.,TRBD1,CASRTGLGSPLHF,TGTGCCAGCAGGACAGGGTTGGGTTCACCCCTCCACTTT
TRBJ1-4,TRBV7-9,.,TRBD1,CASSPARTGDNEKLFF,TGTGCCAGCAGCCCAGCCCGGACAGGGGATAATGAAAAACTGTTTTTT
TRBJ1-2,TRBV15,.,TRBD1,CATSRSGTGGDGYTF,TGTGCCACCAGCAGATCCGGGACAGGGGGGGATGGCTACACCTTC
TRBJ2-1,TRBV10-1,.,.,CASSDPAGRGNNEQFF,TGCGCCAGCAGTGACCCTGCGGGACGGGGGAACAATGAGCAGTTCTTC
TRBJ1-1,TRBV30,.,.,CAWTRGRNTEAFF,TGTGCCTGGACCCGGGGTAGGAACACTGAAGCTTTCTTT
TRBJ2-3,TRBV7-9,.,TRBD1,CASTKRTGQADTQYF,TGTGCCAGCACCAAGAGGACAGGGCAGGCAGATACGCAGTATTTT
TRBJ2-7,TRBV7-2,.,.,CASSLLGAITYEQYF,TGTGCCAGCAGCTTATTGGGGGCTATAACCTACGAGCAGTACTTC
TRBJ2-1,TRBV19,.,TRBD2,CASSIASGQPIRQFF,TGTGCCAGTAGTATAGCTAGCGGCCAGCCGATTCGGCAGTTCTTC
TRBJ1-5,TRBV6-1,.,.,CASSETRTLSNQPQHF,TGTGCCAGCAGTGAAACCAGGACACTTAGCAATCAGCCCCAGCATTTT
TRBJ2-1,TRBV6-4,.,.,CASSEGLLAYNEQFF,TGTGCCAGCAGTGAAGGTTTACTAGCCTACAATGAGCAGTTCTTC
TRBJ2-7,TRBV6-5,.,TRBD1,CASTGTGADYEQYF,TGTGCCAGCACCGGGACAGGGGCGGACTACGAGCAGTACTTC
TRBJ1-1,TRBV29-1,.,.,CSVEGQGKTEAFF,TGCAGCGTTGAAGGCCAGGGCAAAACTGAAGCTTTCTTT
TRBJ1-2,TRBV6-5,.,TRBD1,CASQQGDRYGYTF,TGTGCCAGTCAACAGGGGGACCGGTATGGCTACACCTTC
TRBJ1-6,TRBV12-5,.,.,CASALSGDSPLHF,TGTGCTAGTGCCTTGAGCGGGGACTCACCCCTCCACTTT
TRBJ1-4,TRBV7-2,.,.,CASSLGAGVPVLFF,TGTGCCAGCAGCTTAGGGGCAGGGGTGCCTGTCCTGTTTTTT
TRBJ2-3,TRBV7-2,.,.,CASSAWLGGTDTQYF,TGTGCCAGCAGCGCCTGGCTAGGGGGCACAGATACGCAGTATTTT
TRBJ1-5,TRBV27,.,TRBD1,CASPRGTGAVGNQPQHF,TGTGCCAGCCCAAGGGGGACAGGGGCTGTTGGCAATCAGCCCCAGCATTTT
TRBJ1-1,TRBV29-1,.,.,CSACNRARNTEAFF,TGCAGCGCGTGTAACAGGGCGAGAAACACTGAAGCTTTCTTT
TRBJ1-5,TRBV6-2/TRBV6-3,few,TRBD1,CASSGQGGRLSNQPQHF,TGTGCCAGCAGTGGACAGGGCGGACGACTTAGCAATCAGCCCCAGCATTTT
TRBJ1-1,TRBV6-1,.,.,CASSERRNTEAFF,TGTGCCAGCAGTGAACGTAGGAACACTGAAGCTTTCTTT
TRBJ2-2,TRBV27,.,TRBD2,CASTQRGRDTGELFF,TGTGCCAGCACCCAGCGGGGGAGGGACACCGGGGAGCTGTTTTTT
TRBJ1-3,TRBV30,.,.,CAWKQGSGNTIYF,TGTGCCTGGAAACAGGGATCAGGAAACACCATATATTTT
TRBJ1-1,TRBV27,.,.,CASSFLGGNTEAFF,TGTGCCAGCAGTTTTTTGGGGGGAAACACTGAAGCTTTCTTT
TRBJ1-2,TRBV4-3,.,.,CASSQDMQGFYGYTF,TGCGCCAGCAGCCAAGATATGCAGGGGTTCTATGGCTACACCTTC
TRBJ2-1,TRBV11-2,.,.,CASSLTRSYNEQFF,TGTGCCAGCAGCTTAACTAGATCCTACAATGAGCAGTTCTTC
TRBJ2-7,TRBV10-3,once,.,CAIKGVSSYEQYF,TGTGCCATCAAGGGAGTCAGCTCCTACGAGCAGTACTTC
TRBJ2-3,TRBV7-9,.,.,CASSRQGGGTDTQYF,TGTGCCAGCAGCCGCCAGGGAGGGGGAACAGATACGCAGTATTTT
TRBJ1-3,TRBV11-2,.,TRBD1,CASSLDRGQVGNTIYF,TGTGCCAGCAGCTTGGACAGGGGGCAAGTTGGAAACACCATATATTTT
TRBJ2-5,TRBV3-1/TRBV3-2,.,TRBD1,CASSQDPGTGVSYQETQYF,TGTGCCAGCAGCCAAGATCCCGGGACAGGGGTGTCCTACCAAGAGACCCAGTACTTC
TRBJ2-1,TRBV5-5,.,TRBD1,CASSRDSDSSYNEQFF,TGTGCCAGCAGCCGGGACAGTGATAGCTCCTACAATGAGCAGTTCTTC
TRBJ2-2,TRBV11-2,.,.,CASSSGASGELFF,TGTGCCAGCAGCTCGGGAGCGAGCGGGGAGCTGTTTTTT
TRBJ2-7,TRBV11-2,.,.,CASSLGSGGWYEQYF,TGTGCCAGCAGCTTAGGGTCGGGGGGCTGGTACGAGCAGTACTTC
TRBJ2-3,TRBV7-9,.,.,CASSLEGTRLGGAEDTQYF,TGTGCCAGCAGCTTAGAGGGGACCCGACTAGGAGGGGCGGAAGATACGCAGTATTTT
TRBJ2-5,TRBV30,once,.,CAWSPGTQQETQYF,TGTGCCTGGAGCCCGGGGACTCAACAAGAGACCCAGTACTTC
TRBJ2-5,TRBV5-4,.,.,CASSPRPVAAKGETQYF,TGTGCCAGCAGCCCACGGCCCGTAGCGGCAAAGGGAGAGACCCAGTACTTC
TRBJ1-2,TRBV3-1/TRBV3-2,.,TRBD1,CASSLGQGHGYTF,TGTGCCAGCAGCCTGGGACAGGGCCATGGCTACACCTTC
TRBJ1-2,TRBV7-2,few,.,CASSPGSPTAYTF,TGTGCCAGCAGCCCCGGGTCTCCGACGGCCTACACCTTC
TRBJ2-1,TRBV7-2,.,.,CASSLGPVYNEQFF,TGTGCCAGCAGCTTAGGCCCGGTTTACAATGAGCAGTTCTTC
TRBJ2-2,TRBV2,few,.,CASSDSEYTGELFF,TGTGCCAGCAGTGATTCAGAATATACCGGGGAGCTGTTTTTT
TRBJ1-1,TRBV29-1,few,.,CSVNRMNTEAFF,TGCAGCGTTAACAGAATGAACACTGAAGCTTTCTTT
TRBJ2-1,TRBV7-2,.,TRBD2,CASSLAVAGIPYNEQFF,TGTGCCAGCAGCTTAGCAGTAGCGGGTATCCCCTACAATGAGCAGTTCTTC
TRBJ2-3,TRBV15,.,.,CATSRGQSDTQYF,TGTGCCACCAGCAGAGGACAGTCAGATACGCAGTATTTT
TRBJ1-2,TRBV18,.,TRBD1,CASSAEQGLAHGYTF,TGTGCCAGCTCAGCCGAACAGGGGTTGGCTCATGGCTACACCTTC
TRBJ1-2,TRBV7-9,few,.,CASSLGQFYGYTF,TGTGCCAGCAGCTTAGGACAGTTCTATGGCTACACCTTC
TRBJ2-7,TRBV2,.,.,CASSTPGTPEQYF,TGTGCCAGCAGCACACCCGGGACACCGGAGCAGTACTTC
TRBJ1-1,TRBV19,.,.,CASSIGGDGNTEAFF,TGTGCCAGTAGTATTGGGGGGGACGGGAACACTGAAGCTTTCTTT
TRBJ2-2,TRBV14,.,TRBD1,CASSQGQGVWELFF,TGTGCCAGCAGCCAAGGACAGGGAGTTTGGGAGCTGTTTTTT
TRBJ2-3,TRBV5-1,few,.,CASSPTVTSTDTQYF,TGCGCCAGCAGCCCGACAGTCACTAGCACAGATACGCAGTATTTT
TRBJ1-1,TRBV7-2,.,TRBD1,CASSPRTGSGTEAFF,TGTGCCAGCAGCCCGCGGACAGGGTCAGGCACTGAAGCTTTCTTT
TRBJ1-5,TRBV19,.,TRBD1,CASTGGRGQPQHF,TGTGCCAGTACAGGGGGCAGGGGTCAGCCCCAGCATTTT
TRBJ2-3,TRBV7-2,.,.,CASSVTGLNQDTQYF,TGTGCCAGCAGCGTTACGGGACTTAATCAAGATACGCAGTATTTT
TRBJ2-7,TRBV4-2,.,TRBD2,CASSQTRSGGESF,TGTGCCAGCAGCCAAACGCGGAGCGGGGGGGAATCCTTC
TRBJ2-3,TRBV10-3,.,.,CAISLGLPSTDTQYF,TGTGCCATCAGTTTGGGCCTCCCTAGCACAGATACGCAGTATTTT
TRBJ2-3,TRBV2,few,.,CASSEAGDTQYF,TGTGCCAGCAGTGAGGCAGGAGATACGCAGTATTTT